This T cell receptor beta chain originates from a study of post-analysis software for immune sequencing data. General study results and limits: Five or six TRBV segments, including TRBV5-6, TRBV5-1 and TRBV20-1, were more frequent in patients than controls. With F measure, samples from one preparation batch clustered together strongly. Significantly lower normalized Chao1 diversity was found in patients with multiple sclerosis relative to controls.

This clonotype has just a few counts. Antigen: not known. This CDR3 spans 15 amino acids. Germline loops: CDR1 MNHEY, CDR2 SMNVEV (reference sequence). V trimming: 6 bases; J trimming: 9 bases; junction bases outside the gene matches: 9. The TCR beta cDNA libraries contained unique molecular identifiers. Input amounts of 1 to 10 million T cells were used. These gave around 500,000 cDNA molecules, so each molecule approximated one T cell. TCRdb fed the PCR reads into MiXCR, producing one record per CDR3 protein. The repertoire has about 180,000 distinct CDR3 sequences, about 29% of them found once; the top ten carry more than 1.3%.

Input material: blood. The chain combines TRBV27 with TRBJ2-1; 12 positions match TRBD2. The TCR comes from a girl between 10 and 17 years old with multiple sclerosis. CDR3 amino acids: CASSGTSGLRCEQFF. CDR3 nucleotide sequence: TGTGCCAGCAGCGGGACTAGCGGGTTGCGTTGTGAGCAGTTCTTC.